These T cell receptor beta chains were read from a single sample in a study of blood T cell repertoires in COVID-19. The data were produced by immunoSEQ multiplex PCR, yet TCRdb's version contains in-frame clones alone and is incomplete. The repertoire consists of around 300,000 clones, with over 85% occurring once and the leading ten covering approximately 2%. The specimen was PBMCs or T cells enriched from blood (not recorded which). Source of these receptors: a woman aged 55-70 years who had recovered from COVID-19. The CDR3 runs from the conserved cysteine through the conserved F or W. A D gene is named only where the DNA matches it firmly. Clone size is shown for a subset of rows, as once, few, many or a class of expanded clone.

>TRBD2|NA|TRBV5-1|TRBJ2-4
TGCGCCAGCAGCGTTACTAGCGGGGGGAACATTCAGTACTTC
CASSVTSGGNIQYF
>TRBD1|NA|TRBV7-2|TRBJ1-4
TGTGCCAGCACAACCGGGACAGAGAGTGAAAAACTGTTTTTT
CASTTGTESEKLFF
>NA|NA|TRBV18|TRBJ2-1
TGTGCCAGCTCACTCGCGTCGAGCTCCTACAATGAGCAGTTCTTC
CASSLASSSYNEQFF
>NA|once|TRBV3-1/TRBV3-2|TRBJ2-7
TGTGCCAGCAGCCAAGATGTGAGCCCAAGCTCCTACGAGCAGTACTTC
CASSQDVSPSSYEQYF
>NA|NA|TRBV12-5|TRBJ1-2
TGTGCTAGTGCCCCAGCGCGCGGCGGCTACACCTTC
CASAPARGGYTF
>TRBD2|NA|TRBV19|TRBJ2-5
TGTGCCAGTAGTAGAGGACTAGCGGGAGACCAAGAGACCCAGTACTTC
CASSRGLAGDQETQYF
>TRBD2|once|TRBV3-1/TRBV3-2|TRBJ2-6
TGTGCCAGCGACCGGGGGGGCTCTGGGGCCAACGTCCTGACTTTC
CASDRGGSGANVLTF
>NA|NA|TRBV5-1|TRBJ2-1
TGCGCCAGCAGCGACGTATTGGGGGCCGGCTACAATGAGCAGTTCTTC
CASSDVLGAGYNEQFF
>TRBD1|once|TRBV2|TRBJ1-2
TGTGCCAGCAGCCTACCAGGGGGATCTTATGAGGGCTACACCTTC
CASSLPGGSYEGYTF
>NA|NA|TRBV12-3/TRBV12-4|TRBJ1-3
TGTGCCAGCACCTCGGCCGGGGAAAACACCATATATTTT
CASTSAGENTIYF
>TRBD2|NA|TRBV9|TRBJ2-1
TGTGCCAGCAGGGCTAGCGGGGGGGCAGGCTACAATGAGCAGTTCTTC
CASRASGGAGYNEQFF
>NA|few|TRBV27|TRBJ2-3
TGTGCCAGCGTGAAATGGGCCGGAGATACGCAGTATTTT
CASVKWAGDTQYF
>NA|NA|TRBV19|TRBJ1-5
TGTGCCAGTAGTATAGACGGCTCAGGTAGCAATCAGCCCCAGCATTTT
CASSIDGSGSNQPQHF
>NA|NA|TRBV19|TRBJ2-5
TGTGCCAGTAGTATAAGTTTGGGGCATCAAGAGACCCAGTACTTC
CASSISLGHQETQYF
>TRBD2|NA|TRBV18|TRBJ2-1
TGTGCCAGCTCTCCCCAGCGGGAAGGATCCTACAATGAGCAGTTCTTC
CASSPQREGSYNEQFF
>NA|NA|TRBV2|TRBJ2-5
TGTGCCAGCAGTGGGACTTTGAGGGAGACCCAGTACTTC
CASSGTLRETQYF
>TRBD2|NA|TRBV5-1|TRBJ2-1
TGCGCCAGCAGCTCCGAAACTAGCGGGTTTGGAAATGAGCAGTTCTTC
CASSSETSGFGNEQFF
>TRBD2|NA|TRBV19|TRBJ2-1
TGTGCCAGTAGTAGCGGGAGGGGGCACAATGAGCAGTTCTTC
CASSSGRGHNEQFF
>NA|NA|TRBV3-1/TRBV3-2|TRBJ2-2
TGTGCCAGCACCCCCGTATCCGGCACCGGGGAGCTGTTTTTT
CASTPVSGTGELFF
>NA|NA|TRBV2|TRBJ1-1
TGTGCCAGCAGTGTTTGGGTGGAGACTGAAGCTTTCTTT
CASSVWVETEAFF
>NA|NA|TRBV28|TRBJ2-7
TGTGCCAGCAGTTTCCGCACTATCTACGAGCAGTACTTC
CASSFRTIYEQYF
>NA|few|TRBV6-6|TRBJ2-4
TGTGCCAGCAGTTATTCGGTACAGGGAGGGAACATTCAGTACTTC
CASSYSVQGGNIQYF
>TRBD2|NA|TRBV12-5|TRBJ2-3
TGTGCTACTTCGACTAGCGTAGCAGATACGCAGTATTTT
CATSTSVADTQYF